These 15 T cell receptor beta chains were sequenced from one sample in a study of blood T cells in healthy people across ages (dated by TCRdb to between 2015 and 2016). Libraries were built with 5' RACE. The sequencing machine was an Illumina HiSeq 2500. A second PCR of about 6 to 12 cycles was performed with a sample-barcoded 5' primer and a J-beta primer mix. Using fastp trimming at Q25 and MiXCR clonotype assembly, TCRdb reanalyzed the public sequencing data and kept in-frame beta chains. Rows are combined by CDR3 protein, so each entry shows the most common genes and DNA. The sample table shows some 690,000 distinct CDR3 sequences, and roughly 20% are seen once. The ten top clones hold around a fifth of the sample. Material: blood. These receptors were taken from a man between 65 and 80 years old in good health.

As concerns this clonotype: Compared with germline, one end of the junction differs, possibly owing to a read error. V gene TRBV5-1 combines with J gene TRBJ2-2; D unclear. CDR1 and CDR2 from the germline V gene are SGHRS and YFSETQ. This CDR3 spans 15 amino acids. In DNA, the CDR3 is TGCGCCTGCAGCTCAACGGCCGCGAACACCGGGGAGCTGTTTTTT. Translating gives CACSSTAANTGELFF.

The chain has TRBV28 and TRBJ2-7; 7 nucleotides agree with TRBD1. The V gene end was trimmed by 6 bases and the J gene end by 3 bases; junction bases not matched to a gene: 8. The germline CDR1 and CDR2 sequences are MDHEN and SYDVKM. The CDR3 sequence is 14 residues long. The chain's CDR3 is CASSSTGFSYEQYF. The CDR3, as DNA: TGTGCCAGCAGCTCGACAGGGTTTAGCTACGAGCAGTACTTC.

The gene calls are TRBV6-1 and TRBJ1-5; TRBD1 aligns across 7 bases. The V and J ends lost 5 bases and 5 bases, in that order; junction bases with no gene match: 9. There are 15 residues in the CDR3. Germline-derived CDR1 and CDR2 are MNHNS and SASEGT. CDR3 in amino acids: CASSRTGERDQPQHF. The DNA of the CDR3 is TGTGCCAGCAGTCGAACAGGGGAGAGGGATCAGCCCCAGCATTTT.

Only a few counts were recorded for this clonotype. The CDR3 loop reads CASSLHSTEAFF. DNA for the CDR3: TGTGCCAGCAGTTTGCATTCAACTGAAGCTTTCTTT. The chain recombines TRBV12-3 or TRBV12-4 with TRBJ1-1; no definite D call. The CDR3 spans 12 residues. The V end lost 3 bases, the J end lost 5 bases, and 7 bases lay between the germline ends.

This clonotype has a handful of counts. The chain has TRBV29-1 and TRBJ1-1; 7 bases are a match to TRBD1. Germline CDR1 and CDR2: SQVTM and ANQGSEA. After removal of 8 bases from V and 1 base from J, the junction contained 4 bases not matched to a gene. The CDR3 has 12 amino acids. CDR3 bases: TGCAGCCTCGGACAGGCGAACACTGAAGCTTTCTTT. Its translation: CSLGQANTEAFF.

This clonotype was counted only a few times. J is TRBJ2-1 and V is TRBV28; TRBD2 matches at 11 bases. There are 14 residues in the CDR3. Losses at the gene ends were 6 bases for V and 5 bases for J; bases not matched to a gene: 3. Looked up from germline, CDR1 is MDHEN and CDR2 is SYDVKM. In DNA, the CDR3 is TGTGCCAGCAGAAGACTAGCGGGGAACAATGAGCAGTTCTTC. The encoded protein is CASRRLAGNNEQFF.

Comments on this clonotype: The junction departs from the called germline gene at one end, perhaps through a read error. V is TRBV6-1 and J is TRBJ2-3; D call uncertain. Germline assignment: CDR1 MNHNS and CDR2 SASEGT. This CDR3 region has 16 residues. CDR3 nucleotides: TGTGCCGGCAGTGAGGCCTTGGGGATGGGCACAGATACGCAGTATTTT. Its protein product is CAGSEALGMGTDTQYF.

The genes are TRBV10-3 and TRBJ1-1, with D possibly TRBD1 on 6 matching bases. This CDR3 region has 14 residues. Per the germline V gene, CDR1 is ENHRY and CDR2 is SYGVKD. V lost 6 bases and J lost 4, with 15 bases in between. The CDR3 sequence: CAIREKGGITEAFF. The CDR3, as DNA: TGTGCCATCAGAGAGAAGGGGGGAATCACTGAAGCTTTCTTT.

In its sample, this clonotype was seen a few times. The genes are TRBV4-3 and TRBJ2-3; 14 nucleotides agree with TRBD2. CDR1 is LGHNA and CDR2 is YSLEER in the germline V gene. There are 18 residues in the CDR3. With 4 bases clipped from V and 5 bases from J, the junction kept 11 bases outside the gene matches. DNA of the CDR3: TGCGCCAGCAGCCCTCGACTAGCGGGAGGGCCCTTAAGAGATACGCAGTATTTT. Residues: CASSPRLAGGPLRDTQYF.

The chain uses TRBV7-2 and TRBJ2-2; 12 bases fit TRBD2. Germline V gene data show CDR1 as SGHTA and CDR2 as FQGNSA. Trimming cost V 1 base and J 2 bases; bases outside gene matches: 11. The CDR3 covers 20 residues. As DNA, the CDR3 is TGTGCCAGCAGCTTAGAATCTTGGACTAGCGGGGCCTTTAACACCGGGGAGCTGTTTTTT. Translating it yields CASSLESWTSGAFNTGELFF.

This clonotype was recorded a few times. The chain joins TRBV30 to TRBJ2-1; 8 bases line up with TRBD1. Germline V gene data show CDR1 as GTSNPN and CDR2 as SVGIG (reference sequence). CDR3 length equals 16 residues. The V gene end was trimmed by 3 bases and the J gene end by 4 bases; junction bases not matched to a gene: 11. The CDR3 DNA is TGTGCCTGGAGGGGACAGGCCCTTGCGGGTTACAATGAGCAGTTCTTC. It specifies CAWRGQALAGYNEQFF.

The J gene is TRBJ2-1, the V gene TRBV28; 10 bases line up with TRBD2. J gave up 4 bases and V 5 bases, and 11 bases lay outside the gene matches. CDR3 length: 17 amino acids. Germline V gene sequence: CDR1 MDHEN, CDR2 SYDVKM. CDR3 coding DNA: TGTGCCAGCAGTGGTAGCGGGGGGCCTCTCGTTTACAATGAGCAGTTCTTC. As protein: CASSGSGGPLVYNEQFF.

The table lists this clonotype with a few counts. The J gene is TRBJ2-1, the V gene TRBV28; the D gene is possibly TRBD2 (6 bases). The end of the DNA is better explained by TRBJ2-7, so the J call may be wrong. This CDR3 has 13 residues. From germline, CDR1 is MDHEN and CDR2 SYDVKM. The CDR3 DNA reads TGTGCCAGCAGCGGGGGTGGTATCTACGAGCAGTACTTC. Its translation is CASSGGGIYEQYF.

This clonotype was found a few times. DNA of the CDR3: TGTGCCATCAGTGAGAGGACATCGTACGAGCAGTACTTC. This gives the protein CAISERTSYEQYF. The chain recombines TRBV10-3 with TRBJ2-5; the D gene is possibly TRBD1 (5 bases). The last part of the DNA fits TRBJ2-7 better; the J call may be wrong. This CDR3 region has 13 residues. The germline gives CDR1 ENHRY, CDR2 SYGVKD.

The chain combines TRBV3-1 with TRBJ1-5, with 8 bases aligning to TRBD1. Germline values: CDR1 LGHDT, CDR2 YNNKEL (reference sequence). V shed 4 bases and J 6 bases; nucleotides not matched to a gene: 8. This CDR3 comprises 15 residues. The CDR3 DNA is TGTGCCAGCAGCCTCGGACAGGGAGGCGGTCAGCCCCAGCATTTT. Residues: CASSLGQGGGQPQHF.